Listed below are T cell receptor beta chains from one sample, sequenced in a study of blood T cell repertoires in COVID-19. TCRdb keeps only in-frame clones here, not all; method: immunoSEQ multiplex PCR. Among around 93,000 clones, approximately 88% were seen once, and the ten largest hold 11%. The sample consisted of peripheral blood. These TCRs come from an older man with acute or convalescent COVID-19. Both conserved end residues are part of each CDR3. A D gene is named only where the DNA matches it firmly. Only part of the rows carry a size: once, few, many, or a class if the clone is expanded.

TRBD2,TRBJ2-5,TRBV11-2,-,CASSSSGGTRSETQYF,TGTGCCAGCAGCTCTAGCGGGGGGACCAGGTCAGAGACCCAGTACTTC
-,TRBJ1-1,TRBV5-1,-,CASSLADRLTEAFF,TGCGCCAGCAGCTTAGCGGACAGACTCACTGAAGCTTTCTTT
-,TRBJ1-1,TRBV6-5,-,CASRTEEGSGTEAFF,TGTGCCAGCAGGACCGAGGAGGGCTCGGGCACTGAAGCTTTCTTT
-,TRBJ2-5,TRBV24-1,-,CATSDLAREETQYF,TGTGCCACCAGTGATTTGGCCCGAGAAGAGACCCAGTACTTC
-,TRBJ1-2,TRBV7-2,-,CASSLLEGSNYGYTF,TGTGCCAGCAGCTTATTAGAGGGATCGAACTATGGCTACACCTTC
-,TRBJ1-1,TRBV7-2,-,CASSGLRRVEAFF,TGTGCCAGCAGCGGGCTCCGACGAGTTGAAGCTTTCTTT
TRBD1,TRBJ1-1,TRBV2,-,CASRLTGGITEAFF,TGTGCCAGCAGGTTGACAGGGGGCATCACTGAAGCTTTCTTT
TRBD1,TRBJ2-3,TRBV19,few,CATTGQSTDTQYF,TGTGCCACTACGGGACAGAGCACAGATACGCAGTATTTT
-,TRBJ1-3,TRBV5-1,-,CASSTGLPFSGNTIYF,TGCGCCAGCAGCACCGGTCTTCCGTTCTCTGGAAACACCATATATTTT
TRBD1,TRBJ2-2,TRBV19,few,CASARTGGSSGELFF,TGTGCCAGTGCAAGGACAGGGGGCTCAAGCGGGGAGCTGTTTTTT
-,TRBJ2-1,TRBV7-2,-,CASTGNPPGEQFF,TGTGCCAGCACCGGGAATCCACCCGGGGAGCAGTTCTTC
-,TRBJ1-1,TRBV6-1,-,CASSDGANTEAFF,TGTGCCAGCAGTGATGGGGCGAACACTGAAGCTTTCTTT
-,TRBJ2-3,TRBV5-1,-,CASSLGGGATDTQYF,TGCGCCAGCAGCTTGGGTGGCGGGGCCACAGATACGCAGTATTTT
-,TRBJ2-1,TRBV7-8,-,CASSFLANYNEQFF,TGTGCCAGCAGTTTCCTAGCGAACTACAATGAGCAGTTCTTC
TRBD1,TRBJ1-4,TRBV24-1,once,CATSAPDRALGEKLFF,TGTGCCACCAGTGCTCCGGACAGGGCGCTTGGTGAAAAACTGTTTTTT
TRBD1,TRBJ1-4,TRBV5-1,once,CASSSSGQGDNEKLFF,TGCGCCAGCAGCTCGTCGGGACAGGGGGATAATGAAAAACTGTTTTTT
TRBD1,TRBJ1-1,TRBV10-1,once,CANLPTGDMNAEAFF,TGCGCCAACCTACCGACAGGGGATATGAACGCTGAAGCTTTCTTT
TRBD2,TRBJ2-7,TRBV19,-,CASSIGSGGSYEQYF,TGTGCCAGTAGTATAGGAAGCGGGGGTTCCTACGAGCAGTACTTC
TRBD2,TRBJ2-3,TRBV5-1,-,CASSLPSGGFIGSDTQYF,TGCGCCAGCAGCTTGCCTAGCGGGGGGTTCATCGGCTCAGATACGCAGTATTTT
-,TRBJ1-6,TRBV18,-,CASSPLDGRVSPLHF,TGTGCCAGCTCACCACTAGACGGGAGGGTTTCACCCCTCCACTTT
-,TRBJ2-2,TRBV9,-,CASRGGWGTGELFF,TGTGCCAGCAGAGGAGGGTGGGGAACCGGGGAGCTGTTTTTT
TRBD2,TRBJ2-7,TRBV29-1,-,CSVVGLASGNHEQYF,TGCAGCGTTGTTGGTCTCGCTAGCGGGAACCACGAGCAGTACTTC
-,TRBJ2-3,TRBV3-1/TRBV3-2,-,CASSPEASDTQYF,TGTGCCAGCAGCCCCGAGGCCTCAGATACGCAGTATTTT
TRBD1,TRBJ1-2,TRBV27,-,CASSLAGTGGSYGYTF,TGTGCCAGCTCTTTGGCCGGGACAGGGGGGTCGTACGGCTACACCTTC
TRBD1,TRBJ1-1,TRBV7-2,-,CASSPRTGADTEAFF,TGTGCCAGCAGCCCGCGGACAGGGGCGGACACTGAAGCTTTCTTT
TRBD1,TRBJ1-1,TRBV10-3,few,CAISEGTVNTEAFF,TGTGCCATCAGTGAGGGGACAGTTAACACTGAAGCTTTCTTT
TRBD2,TRBJ2-1,TRBV5-1,once,CASSFSVGGGTYNEQFF,TGCGCCAGCAGCTTCTCGGTAGGCGGGGGTACCTACAATGAGCAGTTCTTC
-,TRBJ2-4,TRBV19,-,CASSPSGGLAKNIQYF,TGTGCCAGTAGCCCCTCTGGGGGACTAGCCAAAAACATTCAGTACTTC
TRBD2,TRBJ2-2,TRBV5-4,few,CASSPNSGRRGTGELFF,TGTGCCAGCAGCCCCAACAGCGGGAGACGAGGGACCGGGGAGCTGTTTTTT
-,TRBJ2-3,TRBV27,-,CASSFRGVNTQYF,TGTGCCAGCAGTTTTCGCGGGGTGAATACGCAGTATTTT
-,TRBJ1-2,TRBV3-1/TRBV3-2,-,CASSQDERGGYGYTF,TGTGCCAGCAGCCAAGATGAAAGGGGAGGGTATGGCTACACCTTC
-,TRBJ1-1,TRBV14,-,CASSQTTPTGSGFF,TGTGCCAGCAGCCAGACGACCCCAACAGGGAGCGGTTTCTTT
TRBD2,TRBJ2-7,TRBV4-3,-,CASSQGLAGTFYEQYF,TGCGCCAGCAGCCAGGGACTAGCGGGAACCTTCTACGAGCAGTACTTC
TRBD2,TRBJ2-1,TRBV10-3,-,CAISPEREAYNEQFF,TGTGCCATCAGTCCAGAGCGGGAGGCCTACAATGAGCAGTTCTTC